Listed here are 27 T cell receptor beta chains from one sample, sequenced in a study of persistence of HIV-infected CD4 T cells (dated by TCRdb to the early 2020s). Read against the paper, the sample's treatment or condition label means: suppressive antiretroviral therapy. Cells were stimulated with a pool of overlapping HIV-1 Gag 15-mer peptides at 1 ug per peptide per mL. Nonresponding CD40L-negative CD69-negative CD45RO-high memory CD4+ T cells were sorted as memory populations depleted of antigen-responding cells. The immunoSEQ hsTCRB assay version 4 in survey mode was used to sequence TCRbeta repertoires from genomic DNA. Entries here come from immuneACCESS through TCRdb and include only in-frame sequences with V and J called. Some clones fail to appear in such tables; in the studies checked, an unresolved V gene covers under half of the shortfall, and the cause of the remainder is unknown. The sample table holds about 40,000 clones, of which roughly 74% were seen once. 14% of the sample rests with the top ten.

No antigens are known for them. The starting material was CD4+ T cells sorted from PBMCs after approximately 18-hour stimulation, obtained from a patient who received antiretroviral therapy. What this sample's cell subset or site label stands for: CD40L-CD69- CD45RO-high memory CD4 T cells not responding to Gag peptides. Receptor source: an adult man with HIV who was CMV-seropositive.

This chain connects TRBV5-5 to TRBJ2-2, with a weak D call TRBD1 (6 bases). Germline V gene lookup returns CDR1 SGHKS and CDR2 YYEKEE (reference sequence). The CDR3 consists of 16 residues. V dropped 4 bases and J dropped 0 bases, with 13 bases sitting between them. The CDR3 bases are TGTGCCAGCAGCCCTCGCCGGGACACGAACACCGGGGAGCTGTTTTTT. Residues: CASSPRRDTNTGELFF.

This chain uses TRBV25-1 with TRBJ1-5; D is ambiguous. Trimming cost V 2 bases and J 4 bases, with 9 bases left between them. CDR1 is MGHDK and CDR2 is SYGVNS in the germline V gene. The CDR3 consists of 14 residues. CDR3 residues: CASSEVAGNQPQHF. CDR3 nucleotide sequence: TGTGCCAGCAGTGAAGTAGCGGGGAATCAGCCCCAGCATTTT. The whole variable domain, filled in from reference TRBV25-1 and TRBJ1-5, reads EADIYQTPRYLVIGTGKKITLECSQTMGHDKMYWYQQDPGMELHLIHYSYGVNSTEKGDLSSESTVSRIRTEHFPLTLESARPSHTSQYLCASSEVAGNQPQHFGDGTRLSIL.

The chain carries TRBV27 and TRBJ1-5; a possible D gene is TRBD1 (6 bases). The V gene lost 4 bases and the J gene lost 9 bases, with 19 bases spanning the gap. The CDR3 spans 15 residues. Germline V lookup: CDR1 MNHEY, CDR2 SMNVEV (reference sequence). CDR3 residues: CASSSTGTSFRPQHF. The DNA for the CDR3 is TGTGCCAGCAGTTCCACCGGGACATCGTTTCGGCCCCAGCATTTT.

The chain uses TRBV19 and TRBJ1-4, with D hard to call. This CDR3 is 15 amino acids long. Germline values: CDR1 LNHDA, CDR2 SQIVND (reference sequence). Between the trimmed V and J ends, which lost 3 bases and 0 bases, there was a span of 8 bases. Here the CDR3 DNA reads TGTGCCAGTAGTATCGACTCTGCAACTAATGAAAAACTGTTTTTT. It is translated as CASSIDSATNEKLFF.

Of note for this clone: Other DNA sequences in the same sample also yield this CDR3. The chain is built from TRBV18 and TRBJ1-1; D not certain. Germline CDR1 is KGHSH and CDR2 is LQKENI. This CDR3 comprises 13 residues. V was trimmed by 1 base and J by 2 bases, leaving 5 bases between them. The CDR3, as DNA: TGTGCCAGCTCACCACAGGGTAACACTGAAGCTTTCTTT. It codes for CASSPQGNTEAFF.

The gene calls are TRBV3-1 (or the pseudogene TRBV3-2) and TRBJ2-1, with D unclear. With 0 bases removed from V and 12 bases from J, the gap between germline ends came to 9 bases. This CDR3 region has 12 residues. CDR1 is LGHDT and CDR2 is YNNKEL in the germline V gene (reference sequence). CDR3 amino acids: CASSQDKNRQFF. The CDR3 coding sequence is TGTGCCAGCAGCCAAGATAAGAACAGGCAGTTCTTC.

This rearrangement joins TRBV10-3 to TRBJ2-1; no clear D. This CDR3 region has 11 residues. Germline V gene sequence: CDR1 ENHRY, CDR2 SYGVKD. The germline V and J ends were trimmed by 10 bases and 10 bases, with 14 bases remaining between them. This chain's CDR3 is CATGSGVEQFF. Written as DNA, the CDR3 is TGTGCCACGGGCTCGGGCGTCGAGCAGTTCTTC.

This sequence joins TRBV10-2 and TRBJ1-5, with D possibly matching TRBD1 (5 bases). Trimming took 3 bases from V and 3 from J, leaving 6 bases between them. Germline CDR1 is WSHSY and CDR2 is SAAADI. The CDR3 is 13 amino acids. CDR3 in DNA: TGCGCCAGCAGTGAAGGGGACAATCAGCCCCAGCATTTT. Translating gives CASSEGDNQPQHF.

The rearrangement links TRBV30 to TRBJ1-6, with 8 bases identical to TRBD1. CDR3 length equals 18 residues. V dropped 0 bases and J dropped 1; count of bases not matched to a gene: 8. Germline CDR1 is GTSNPN and CDR2 is SVGIG (reference sequence). CDR3 loop: CAWSVNQGASSYNSPLHF. CDR3 bases: TGTGCCTGGAGTGTAAATCAGGGGGCGAGTTCCTATAATTCACCCCTCCACTTT.

This chain joins TRBV7-9 and TRBJ1-4; no reliable D call. The V end was cut by 2 bases, the J end by 5 bases, with 9 bases between. Germline CDR1 reads SEHNR; CDR2 reads FQNEAQ (reference sequence). CDR3 length equals 14 residues. The CDR3 nucleotides are TGTGCCAGCAGCTTAAAAGGCGGGAATGAAAAACTGTTTTTT. Its protein product is CASSLKGGNEKLFF.

The V and J genes are TRBV5-1 and TRBJ1-2, with TRBD1 matching over 9 bases. The CDR3 is 15 residues long. Germline-derived CDR1 and CDR2 are SGHRS and YFSETQ. V lost 4 bases and J lost 4; bases outside the gene matches: 8. The CDR3 region has the DNA TGCGCCAGCAGCCTATTGGGACAGGGATCCTATGGCTACACCTTC. Residues: CASSLLGQGSYGYTF.

The chain joins TRBV7-2 to TRBJ1-2, with no clear D. This CDR3 has 13 amino acids. V was cut by 2 bases and J by 3 bases, with 7 bases left in between. Germline values: CDR1 SGHTA, CDR2 FQGNSA. CDR3 sequence reads: CASSLYTDYGYTF. The CDR3 DNA is TGTGCCAGCAGCTTATATACCGACTATGGCTACACCTTC.

J is TRBJ1-1 and V is TRBV4-2; TRBD1 might be the D (5 bases). The ends were cut back, 4 bases at V and 7 bases at J, with 19 bases in the middle. The CDR3 totals 15 residues. Germline V gene data show CDR1 as LGHNA and CDR2 as YNFKEQ. The CDR3 DNA is TGTGCCAGCAGCCCAATTAGATCCGTAGACAGTGAAGCTTTCTTT. Residues: CASSPIRSVDSEAFF.

About this clone: Other DNA sequences in the sample encode the same CDR3. The genes are TRBV7-9 and TRBJ2-5; a weak D match, TRBD2 (5 bases). This CDR3 region has 14 residues. Germline lookup yields CDR1 SEHNR and CDR2 FQNEAQ (reference sequence). V was clipped by 1 base and J by 5 bases, with 11 bases between them. The CDR3 DNA reads TGTGCCAGCAGCTTAGGTCTCCGGGGTGAGACCCAGTACTTC. Translation gives CASSLGLRGETQYF.

This chain connects TRBV7-6 to TRBJ2-2, with D tentatively TRBD1 (6 bases). This CDR3 is built from 15 residues. The V gene's germline CDR1 is SGHVS and CDR2 FNYEAQ. The ends were cut back, 5 bases at V and 3 bases at J, with 13 bases in the middle. CDR3 loop: CASSLGQMYTGELFF. The CDR3 DNA follows: TGTGCCAGCAGCCTCGGACAGATGTACACCGGGGAGCTGTTTTTT.

This clone was counted between two and nine times. The chain combines TRBV4-3 with TRBJ1-1, with a possible D match to TRBD1 (5 bases). The CDR3 contains 13 residues. Germline-derived CDR1 and CDR2 are LGHNA and YSLEER. The ends were cut back, 4 bases at V and 4 bases at J, with 10 bases in the middle. The CDR3 DNA reads as TGCGCCAGCAGCCGAGGGGTTTTCACTGAAGCTTTCTTT. As protein: CASSRGVFTEAFF.

The chain employs TRBV6-5 and TRBJ1-4; TRBD1 might be the D (6 bases). The CDR3 is 15 amino acids. The V gene lost 6 bases and the J gene lost 7 bases, with 18 bases spanning the gap. From germline, CDR1 is MNHEY and CDR2 SVGAGI. The DNA for the CDR3 is TGTGCCAGCAGACCTCAGGGGAATTTTGGTGAAAAACTGTTTTTT. Translation: CASRPQGNFGEKLFF.

The gene calls are TRBV15 and TRBJ1-2; perhaps TRBD1 as D (5 bases). CDR1 is LNHNV, CDR2 YYDKDF, per germline (reference sequence). This CDR3 region has 15 residues. V was shortened by 4 bases and J by 6 bases, with 18 bases between the two germline ends. The CDR3 reads CATSTPITRQHGYTF. The CDR3 nucleotides read TGTGCCACCAGCACCCCAATCACGCGACAGCATGGCTACACCTTC. The full variable domain, in which reference TRBV15 and TRBJ1-2 provide the parts outside the CDR3, is DAMVIQNPRYQVTQFGKPVTLSCSQTLNHNVMYWYQQKSSQAPKLLFHYYDKDFNNEADTPDNFQSRRPNTSFCFLDIRSPGLGDTAMYLCATSTPITRQHGYTFGSGTRLTVV.

This clone was observed a handful of times. The chain carries TRBV5-1 and TRBJ1-2, with 9 bases aligning to TRBD1. Looked up from germline, CDR1 is SGHRS and CDR2 is YFSETQ. The CDR3 runs 15 residues. With 5 bases clipped from V and 4 bases from J, the junction kept 9 bases outside the gene matches. The CDR3, as DNA: TGCGCCAGCAGGCCTGGGACAGGGATTTCCTATGGCTACACCTTC. This translates into CASRPGTGISYGYTF.

The chain combines TRBV5-6 with TRBJ2-3; maybe TRBD2 (5 bases). The CDR3 has 15 amino acids. Germline values: CDR1 SGHDT, CDR2 YYEEEE. Trimming pared 5 bases from V and 3 bases from J, leaving 16 bases between. This CDR3 reads CASSSRRELTDTQYF. Written as DNA, the CDR3 is TGTGCCAGCAGTTCTCGCCGGGAACTTACAGATACGCAGTATTTT.

In its sample, this clone was seen once. The chain carries TRBV2 and TRBJ1-2; 12 nucleotides line up with TRBD1. Losses at the gene ends were 6 bases for V and 0 bases for J; bases not matched to a gene: 8. The length of the CDR3 is 17 residues. CDR1 is SNHLY and CDR2 is FYNNEI in the germline V gene. The CDR3 loop is CASRWGQGAGANYGYTF. The DNA of the CDR3 is TGTGCCAGCAGGTGGGGACAGGGGGCTGGAGCTAACTATGGCTACACCTTC.

This clone was seen a few times. At the DNA level, this CDR3 is encoded by other sequences in the same sample as well. V usage is TRBV5-1 and J usage is TRBJ2-7; D not resolved. This CDR3 comprises 14 residues. Germline lookup yields CDR1 SGHRS and CDR2 YFSETQ. Deletions cut 0 bases from V and 3 bases from J, with 10 bases between. The CDR3 reads CASSLDPGSYEQYF. The CDR3 DNA is TGCGCCAGCAGCTTGGACCCCGGAAGCTACGAGCAGTACTTC.

The chain couples TRBV4-2 to TRBJ2-5; 10 bases line up with TRBD2. V gave up 2 bases and J gave up 5 bases; unmatched junction bases: 8. Germline CDR1 reads LGHNA; CDR2 reads YNFKEQ. This CDR3 contains 16 residues. The CDR3 region is CASSQTASGGRETQYF. In DNA form, the CDR3 reads TGTGCCAGCAGCCAAACCGCTAGCGGGGGTAGGGAGACCCAGTACTTC.

The chain has TRBV4-1 and TRBJ2-1; 10 positions match TRBD2. Germline CDR1 is MGHRA and CDR2 is YSYEKL. The CDR3 is made up of 17 amino acids. The V segment lost 3 bases and the J segment 0 bases; nucleotides outside the gene matches: 5. The CDR3 loop reads CASSQRLAGGSYNEQFF. The CDR3 DNA sequence: TGCGCCAGCAGCCAGCGACTAGCGGGCGGCTCCTACAATGAGCAGTTCTTC.

This clone has just one count. A junction boundary mismatches the germline segment, possibly from a read error. V and J are TRBV5-5 and TRBJ2-7, with D perhaps TRBD2 (7 bases). Germline assignment: CDR1 SGHKS and CDR2 YYEKEE (reference sequence). This CDR3 spans 12 amino acids. This CDR3 reads CASSLGRAGARF. The CDR3 nucleotides read TGTGCCAGCAGCCTGGGGAGGGCAGGGGCTAGGTTC.

The chain carries TRBV6-4 and TRBJ1-5; no clear D. V was shortened by 0 bases and J by 1 base, with 10 bases between the two germline ends. Germline V CDR1 and CDR2: MRHNA, SNTAGT. This CDR3 contains 16 residues. The CDR3 reads CASSDSKPRSNQPQHF. CDR3 sequence (DNA): TGTGCCAGCAGTGACTCGAAGCCCCGGAGCAATCAGCCCCAGCATTTT.

V and J are TRBV28 and TRBJ1-2; a possible D gene is TRBD1 (5 bases). Germline-derived CDR1 and CDR2 are MDHEN and SYDVKM. Trimming cost V 6 bases and J 0 bases, with 11 bases left between them. This CDR3 is 14 amino acids long. CDR3 sequence (DNA): TGTGCCAGCAGACCACCGGGACCTAACTATGGCTACACCTTC. Protein product: CASRPPGPNYGYTF.